These T cell receptor beta chains were read from a single sample in a study of T cells after yellow fever vaccination. A single record per CDR3 protein comes from TCRdb applying MiXCR to the 5' RACE reads. The sample consists of around 610,000 distinct CDR3 sequences, roughly 12% of them appearing once. The sequenced sample was PBMCs, obtained on the day of the yellow fever booster vaccination. The source is a young man who received the YFV17D yellow fever vaccine. CDR3s include the opening cysteine and the closing phenylalanine or tryptophan. A D gene is named only where the DNA matches it firmly. Rows may omit the clone size; those that give it use once, few, many or a size class.

V	D	size	J	CDR3	DNA
TRBV5-5	-	-	TRBJ2-1	CASSFPPRESSYNEQFF	TGTGCCAGCAGCTTTCCCCCCAGGGAAAGCTCCTACAATGAGCAGTTCTTC
TRBV7-2	-	-	TRBJ1-1	CASSYLGHTEAFF	TGTGCCAGCAGCTACCTCGGGCACACTGAAGCTTTCTTT
TRBV7-9	TRBD2	few	TRBJ2-1	CASSHTTGLAGSNEQFF	TGTGCCAGCAGCCACACAACGGGACTAGCGGGATCTAATGAGCAGTTCTTC
TRBV5-1	TRBD2	-	TRBJ2-7	CASSSGLAGLSYEQYF	TGCGCCAGCAGCTCGGGACTAGCGGGACTCTCCTACGAGCAGTACTTC
TRBV6-2/TRBV6-3	-	many	TRBJ2-1	CASSYSSGNYNEQFF	TGTGCCAGCAGTTATTCGTCAGGGAACTACAATGAGCAGTTCTTC
TRBV6-5	-	many	TRBJ2-1	CASSYSGLGGVYNEQFF	TGTGCCAGCAGTTACTCGGGACTGGGCGGGGTCTACAATGAGCAGTTCTTC
TRBV20-1	TRBD2	-	TRBJ2-3	CSASGTSGDTDTQYF	TGCAGTGCTAGTGGGACTAGCGGGGACACAGATACGCAGTATTTT
TRBV12-3/TRBV12-4	-	few	TRBJ2-3	CASMEEVEDTQYF	TGTGCCAGCATGGAGGAAGTCGAAGATACGCAGTATTTT
TRBV5-1	TRBD2	-	TRBJ2-2	CASRASGRRVTGELFF	TGCGCCAGCCGGGCTAGCGGGCGTCGCGTCACCGGGGAGCTGTTTTTT
TRBV20-1	TRBD2	-	TRBJ2-3	CSARKRDFTDTQYF	TGCAGTGCTAGAAAGCGGGACTTCACAGATACGCAGTATTTT
TRBV3-1	TRBD2	once	TRBJ2-7	CACTQPREGRYEQYF	TGTGCCTGCACCCAACCCCGGGAGGGCCGTTACGAGCAGTACTTC
TRBV12-3/TRBV12-4	-	-	TRBJ2-5	CASSLSDGETQYF	TGTGCCAGCAGTTTGTCTGACGGGGAGACCCAGTACTTC
TRBV7-9	-	-	TRBJ2-4	CASSLPGGNIQYF	TGTGCCAGCAGCCTCCCGGGTGGAAACATTCAGTACTTC
TRBV20-1	-	few	TRBJ2-5	CSARRPGVQETQYF	TGCAGTGCTAGACGGCCGGGGGTTCAAGAGACCCAGTACTTC
TRBV29-1	-	-	TRBJ2-1	CSVSSTRNDEQFF	TGCAGCGTTTCTTCGACTAGGAACGATGAGCAGTTCTTC
TRBV27	TRBD2	few	TRBJ2-2	CASSLSSGGLAGPGELFF	TGTGCCAGCAGTCTATCCTCCGGCGGACTAGCGGGGCCCGGGGAGCTGTTTTTT
TRBV20-1	-	many	TRBJ2-3	CSARRDTDTQYF	TGCAGTGCCCGTCGGGACACAGATACGCAGTATTTT
TRBV7-2	TRBD1	few	TRBJ1-5	CASSLGQGAQPQHF	TGTGCCAGCAGCCTGGGACAGGGGGCTCAGCCCCAGCATTTT
TRBV7-2	-	-	TRBJ2-2	CASRAVSGELFF	TGTGCCAGCAGGGCTGTTTCCGGGGAGCTGTTTTTT
TRBV20-1	-	few	TRBJ1-2	CSAVHMGNYGYTF	TGCAGTGCTGTCCATATGGGGAACTATGGCTACACCTTC
TRBV7-3	-	few	TRBJ2-5	CASGVASQETQYF	TGTGCCAGCGGAGTGGCTAGCCAAGAGACCCAGTACTTC
TRBV2	-	few	TRBJ1-1	CASSPGQQNTEAFF	TGTGCCAGCAGTCCTGGACAACAGAACACTGAAGCTTTCTTT
TRBV18	-	-	TRBJ2-1	CASSPTGRRTSNEQFF	TGTGCCAGCTCACCAACTGGGAGGCGGACGTCCAATGAGCAGTTCTTC
TRBV11-2	-	few	TRBJ2-1	CASSPSQVQQFF	TGTGCCAGCAGCCCCTCCCAGGTTCAGCAGTTCTTC
TRBV27	-	-	TRBJ2-7	CASSQTYSYEQYF	TGTGCCAGCAGTCAAACATACTCCTACGAGCAGTACTTC
TRBV5-1	-	few	TRBJ1-6	CASSLEPAYSPLHF	TGCGCCAGCAGCTTGGAACCTGCATATTCACCCCTCCACTTT
TRBV5-1	TRBD1	few	TRBJ2-7	CASSLGQDPSYEQYF	TGCGCCAGCAGCCTGGGACAGGACCCCTCCTACGAGCAGTACTTC
TRBV7-9	-	-	TRBJ2-5	CASRGTHLQETQYF	TGTGCCAGCAGGGGGACACACCTCCAAGAGACCCAGTACTTC
TRBV5-1	-	-	TRBJ2-6	CASSVLARSGANVLTF	TGCGCCAGCAGCGTGCTGGCACGTTCTGGGGCCAACGTCCTGACTTTC
TRBV12-3/TRBV12-4	-	-	TRBJ2-3	CASCSRDPSTDTQYF	TGTGCCAGCTGTAGCAGGGATCCTAGCACAGATACGCAGTATTTT
TRBV30	TRBD1	few	TRBJ1-1	CAWGRRTGRDTEAFF	TGTGCCTGGGGTCGAAGGACAGGGAGAGACACTGAAGCTTTCTTT
TRBV7-2	TRBD2	many	TRBJ2-3	CASSLSSGGTDTQYF	TGTGCCAGCAGCTTAAGTAGCGGGGGCACAGATACGCAGTATTTT
TRBV3-1	TRBD2	-	TRBJ2-1	CASSREGTIQFF	TGTGCCAGCAGCCGAGAGGGGACTATTCAGTTCTTC
TRBV20-1	-	-	TRBJ2-3	CSARDWSGISADTQYF	TGCAGTGCTAGAGATTGGTCCGGGATTAGCGCCGATACGCAGTATTTT
TRBV12-3/TRBV12-4	-	once	TRBJ2-7	CASSLGTAGSSYEQYF	TGTGCCAGCAGTTTGGGAACTGCGGGAAGCTCCTACGAGCAGTACTTC
TRBV6-2/TRBV6-3	-	-	TRBJ1-5	CASSYGQVDNQPQHF	TGTGCCAGCAGTTACGGGCAGGTCGACAATCAGCCCCAGCATTTT
TRBV27	-	few	TRBJ1-1	CASTGAANTEAFF	TGTGCCAGCACAGGAGCAGCGAACACTGAAGCTTTCTTT
TRBV20-1	-	few	TRBJ1-1	CSVGRVNTEAFF	TGCAGTGTAGGACGGGTGAACACTGAAGCTTTCTTT
TRBV3-1	-	-	TRBJ1-1	CASSSHVRRPEAFF	TGTGCCAGCAGCTCCCATGTGAGGCGCCCTGAAGCTTTCTTT
TRBV6-1	-	many	TRBJ2-2	CATLDKTKAGGELFF	TGTGCCACCCTAGACAAAACGAAGGCTGGGGGGGAGCTGTTTTTT
TRBV4-3	-	-	TRBJ2-1	CASSFSWEYNEQFF	TGCGCCAGCAGCTTCAGTTGGGAGTACAATGAGCAGTTCTTC
TRBV19	TRBD1	few	TRBJ1-5	CASSRTGGGNQPQHF	TGTGCCAGTAGCCGAACAGGGGGCGGGAATCAGCCCCAGCATTTT
TRBV10-3	TRBD1	few	TRBJ2-7	CAISTDRGHEQYF	TGTGCCATCAGTACGGACAGGGGGCACGAGCAGTACTTC
TRBV3-1	-	few	TRBJ2-1	CASSQDRTTLRVF	TGTGCCAGCAGCCAAGATCGGACCACCTTAAGGGTCTTC
TRBV12-2	-	-	TRBJ2-3	CASRSKAGEGTDTQYF	TGTGCAAGTCGCTCCAAAGCGGGAGAGGGCACAGATACGCAGTATTTT
TRBV12-3/TRBV12-4	-	-	TRBJ1-1	CASSRDGWNTEAFF	TGTGCCAGCAGTAGGGACGGGTGGAACACTGAAGCTTTCTTT
TRBV12-3/TRBV12-4	TRBD2	-	TRBJ2-7	CASSGAGGPYEQYF	TGTGCCAGCAGCGGAGCGGGAGGCCCCTACGAGCAGTACTTC
TRBV28	TRBD1	-	TRBJ1-2	CASSLPLDRRMSYTF	TGTGCCAGCAGTCTCCCTTTGGACAGGAGGATGAGCTACACCTTC
TRBV28	-	-	TRBJ2-7	CASSFPGTFSEQYF	TGTGCCAGCAGTTTTCCCGGGACGTTCTCCGAGCAGTACTTC
TRBV7-8	-	-	TRBJ1-1	CASSFGQVAFF	TGTGCCAGCAGCTTTGGGCAGGTAGCTTTCTTT
TRBV12-3/TRBV12-4	-	-	TRBJ2-2	CASSLALLQTGELFF	TGTGCCAGCAGTTTAGCGCTCCTGCAGACCGGGGAGCTGTTTTTT
TRBV27	TRBD2	many	TRBJ2-7	CASSFGGSREQYF	TGTGCCAGCAGTTTTGGCGGGAGTAGGGAGCAGTACTTC